This TCR beta chain was captured by sequencing in a study of blood T cell repertoires in COVID-19. Study-wide background: The United States, Italy and Spain were the sources of the acute and convalescent COVID-19 samples. The cDNA or gDNA used as material had been derived from T cells, B-cell-depleted T cells, or PBMCs.

In the original workflow: For nucleated cells, counts were estimated from reference gene primer amplification. The protocol was immunoSEQ multiplex PCR, while the TCRdb copy is restricted to in-frame clones and leaves out a portion. V and J calls and clone size are given by that table; D and trimming were obtained from the DNA. The repertoire includes 180,000 or so clones, 80% to 90% of them detected once, and over 2.5% sits in the top ten. Looked up from germline, CDR1 is LGHDT and CDR2 is YNNKEL (reference sequence). V shed 6 bases, J shed 2 bases, and the junction held 10 bases outside the gene matches. The CDR3 covers 15 residues.

The chain joins TRBV3-1 (or the pseudogene TRBV3-2) to TRBJ2-7; 7 bases match TRBD2. The sequencing input was peripheral blood. The receptor's source is a man aged 55 to 69 with acute or convalescent COVID-19. For the CDR3, the DNA is TGTGCCAGCAGTCCGAAGCGGGACCCTACCTACGAGCAGTACTTC. Protein: CASSPKRDPTYEQYF.